The rows below give T cell receptor beta chains drawn from one sample of a study of T cells in Graves' hyperthyroidism and ophthalmopathy. Each CDR3 protein gets one entry after TCRdb re-called the multiplex PCR reads with MiXCR. In the table there are hundreds of thousands of distinct CDR3 sequences, approximately 15% of which are singletons. The specimen was blood. The receptors here all came from a woman under 30 with Graves' hyperthyroidism. Each CDR3 is given with its conserved first and last residue. A D gene is named only where the DNA matches it firmly. A clone size is listed for some rows: how often the clone was seen (once, few, many), or a class if it is expanded.

NA | NA | TRBJ2-5 | TRBV12-3/TRBV12-4 | CASSRGPPETQYF
NA | NA | TRBJ2-1 | TRBV5-1 | CASSGGSPLNEQFF
many | TRBD1 | TRBJ2-7 | TRBV27 | CASSSDRGLLGQYF
NA | TRBD2 | TRBJ2-1 | TRBV7-8 | CASSFPPHLAGGSVNFNEQFF
few | NA | TRBJ2-5 | TRBV4-1 | CASSQAPSFLRYF
few | NA | TRBJ2-7 | TRBV4-2 | CASSQPLGSYEQYF
few | NA | TRBJ2-5 | TRBV10-3 | CAIRGTSETQYF
few | NA | TRBJ2-3 | TRBV3-1 | CASSSAVTDTQYF
many | NA | TRBJ1-4 | TRBV2 | CASNWATNEKLFF
few | NA | TRBJ2-7 | TRBV10-3 | CAISGDRGDEQYF
many | TRBD1 | TRBJ2-1 | TRBV2 | CASSEPYPGQGYNEQFF
many | NA | TRBJ2-7 | TRBV3-1 | CASSRSGQTYEQYF
NA | NA | TRBJ1-4 | TRBV10-2 | CASSLHEKLFF
NA | NA | TRBJ2-1 | TRBV5-1 | CASSLVQSRGGEQFF
many | NA | TRBJ2-1 | TRBV20-1 | CSASTGGMIYNEQFF
NA | TRBD1 | TRBJ2-1 | TRBV14 | CASSQVGWDRNPGDEQFF
many | NA | TRBJ1-5 | TRBV2 | CASSRTDSNQPQHF
many | NA | TRBJ1-5 | TRBV6-1 | CASSFTKARQPQHF
NA | NA | TRBJ2-7 | TRBV5-1 | CASSQSSYEQHF
many | TRBD2 | TRBJ2-3 | TRBV20-1 | CSARDRLAGGYTQYF
NA | NA | TRBJ2-7 | TRBV20-1 | CSASVVGTNDYEQYF
many | TRBD1 | TRBJ1-1 | TRBV5-1 | CASSIAGGTEAFF
NA | NA | TRBJ2-6 | TRBV11-2 | CASSQVGAGANVLTF
many | NA | TRBJ1-5 | TRBV12-3/TRBV12-4 | CASSVQVGASSQPQHF
many | NA | TRBJ2-3 | TRBV11-3 | CASSTELGPTDTQYF